Listed below are T cell receptor beta chains from one sample, sequenced in a study of a mutant IDH1 vaccine in newly diagnosed glioma. Their antigen targets remain unknown. Measured with immunoSEQ multiplex PCR; TCRdb has only the in-frame clones, and not every one. The data show around 85,000 clones, 75% to 85% seen once. Here the sequenced sample was PBMCs, taken from a glioma patient whose treatment included an IDH1 peptide vaccine. The receptors stem from a man under 40 with glioma. Some clones in this sample may be carry-over from other donors' samples. Both conserved end residues are part of each CDR3. Each record gives: V gene, clone size, D gene, J gene, CDR3 DNA, CDR3 protein. D genes are given only for firm matches. Clone size is shown for a subset of rows, as once, few, many or a class of expanded clone.

TRBV6-1	NA	NA	TRBJ2-1	TGTGCCAGCACCTTCGCGGGACTTGGTGGGGAGCAGTTCTTC	CASTFAGLGGEQFF
TRBV4-1	NA	NA	TRBJ2-1	TGCGCCAGCAGCCGCAAGGCAGGCCACGAAAACAATGAGCAGTTCTTC	CASSRKAGHENNEQFF
TRBV5-1	NA	NA	TRBJ1-2	TGCGCCAGCAGCTCGACAGAACACCTCAGCTACACCTTC	CASSSTEHLSYTF
TRBV14	NA	NA	TRBJ1-1	TGTGCCAGCAGCCAAGCGTACAGCCTTGAAGCTTTCTTT	CASSQAYSLEAFF
TRBV9	NA	NA	TRBJ1-4	TGTGCCAGCAGCGTAGCCCCGTTCTCAACTAATGAAAAACTGTTTTTT	CASSVAPFSTNEKLFF
TRBV11-2	NA	TRBD1	TRBJ1-2	TGTGCCAGCAGCTTATTGCGGGACAGGGGCTGGTATGGCTACACCTTC	CASSLLRDRGWYGYTF
TRBV30	NA	TRBD2	TRBJ2-5	TGTGCCTGGAGTACGGGAGGGCCCTCGGAGACCCAGTACTTC	CAWSTGGPSETQYF
TRBV13	NA	NA	TRBJ1-1	TGTGCCAGCAGCTCCGGACGCACTGAAGCTTTCTTT	CASSSGRTEAFF
TRBV7-9	NA	NA	TRBJ1-2	TGTGCCAGCAGCTTAGCGGGCCCTCACTATGGCTACACCTTC	CASSLAGPHYGYTF
TRBV5-1	NA	NA	TRBJ2-5	TGCGCCAGCAGCTTGGGGCAAGAGACCCAGTACTTC	CASSLGQETQYF
TRBV18	once	NA	TRBJ2-7	TGTGCCAGCTCACCACCGGGAAGGGCCGAGCTTCAGCAGTACTTC	CASSPPGRAELQQYF
TRBV29-1	NA	NA	TRBJ1-3	TGCAGCGCATCGGACAGTTTCCTGGGAAACACCATATATTTT	CSASDSFLGNTIYF
TRBV2	NA	NA	TRBJ2-2	TGTGCCAGCAGTAGGGTCCAGACTAACACCGGGGAGCTGTTTTTT	CASSRVQTNTGELFF
TRBV7-2	NA	NA	TRBJ2-5	TGTGCCAGCAGCTACCGGGAGAGGGAGACCCAGTACTTC	CASSYRERETQYF
TRBV4-2	NA	TRBD1	TRBJ2-1	TGTGCCAGCAGCCGGAACAGGGGGCACGATGAGCAGTTCTTC	CASSRNRGHDEQFF
TRBV5-4	NA	TRBD1	TRBJ1-1	TGTGCCAGTTTCCGACAGGGGAACACTGAAGCTTTCTTT	CASFRQGNTEAFF
TRBV7-2	NA	NA	TRBJ2-3	TGTGCCAGCACCTTTACAGGACCTAGCACAGATACGCAGTATTTT	CASTFTGPSTDTQYF
TRBV6-1	NA	TRBD1	TRBJ2-7	TGTGCCAGCTTGGACAGGGAGTCACGGGAGCAGTACTTC	CASLDRESREQYF
TRBV6-1	NA	NA	TRBJ1-6	TGTGCCAGCAGTGAGGGGATGCTCTTTAATTCACCCCTCCACTTT	CASSEGMLFNSPLHF
TRBV2	NA	TRBD1	TRBJ1-4	TGTGCCAGCAGTTCCGGGACAGAGGATGAAAAACTGTTTTTT	CASSSGTEDEKLFF
TRBV5-5	NA	NA	TRBJ1-2	TGTGCCAGCAGATTGGACAGCCTACGGGACTATGGCTACACCTTC	CASRLDSLRDYGYTF
TRBV2	NA	TRBD1	TRBJ2-6	TGTGCCGGACAGGGCCCAAACTCTGGGGCCAACGTCCTGACTTTC	CAGQGPNSGANVLTF
TRBV29-1	NA	TRBD2	TRBJ2-7	TGCAGCGTGGGAGGGCGGGCGTTCTACGAGCAGTACTTC	CSVGGRAFYEQYF
TRBV14	NA	NA	TRBJ2-7	TGTGCCAGCAGCCCAACCGGGACCGGATACTCCTACGAGCAGTACTTC	CASSPTGTGYSYEQYF
TRBV4-1	NA	TRBD1	TRBJ1-2	TGCGCCAGCAGCCGGCCGGGACAGGGGAATGGCTATGGCTACACCTTC	CASSRPGQGNGYGYTF
TRBV6-5	NA	NA	TRBJ1-2	TGTGCCAGCAGTTATACCTACAGGGTTAACTATGGCTACACCTTC	CASSYTYRVNYGYTF
TRBV4-1	NA	NA	TRBJ1-2	TGCGCCAGCAGCCTAGATCCGGGACAAGGACCAAACTATGGCTACACCTTC	CASSLDPGQGPNYGYTF
TRBV4-2	NA	NA	TRBJ2-7	TGTGCCAGCAGCCAACGACTTTATAGTCAGACGAACTCCTACGAGCAGTACTTC	CASSQRLYSQTNSYEQYF
TRBV7-2	NA	NA	TRBJ2-3	TGTGCCAGCAGCTTCAGGGCGGGACCCACAGATACGCAGTATTTT	CASSFRAGPTDTQYF
TRBV25-1	NA	NA	TRBJ1-2	TGTGCCAGCAGTGAAGGGGAAGGGTTTTACTATGGCTACACCTTC	CASSEGEGFYYGYTF
TRBV7-2	NA	TRBD2	TRBJ2-1	TGTGCCAGCAGCCCCCTTCCGCGGGGGAGCTCCTACAATGAGCAGTTCTTC	CASSPLPRGSSYNEQFF
TRBV7-2	NA	NA	TRBJ1-1	TGTGCCAGCAGCTTTTTTGAGGGCGCTGAAGCTTTCTTT	CASSFFEGAEAFF
TRBV4-1	NA	NA	TRBJ1-3	TGCGCCAGCAGCCAACCATCGGGAGGTTCCCGCTCTGGAAACACCATATATTTT	CASSQPSGGSRSGNTIYF
TRBV7-8	NA	TRBD1	TRBJ2-1	TGTGCCAGCAGCTTAGAAGATGGACAGGGGGCCTACAATGAGCAGTTCTTC	CASSLEDGQGAYNEQFF
TRBV23-1	many	NA	TRBJ1-5	TGCGCCAGCAGTCAAGGCGCGAGAATTAGCAATCAGCCCCAGCATTTT	CASSQGARISNQPQHF
TRBV6-1	few	NA	TRBJ1-2	TGTGCCAGCAATTCAGGGTACCATGGCTACACCTTC	CASNSGYHGYTF
TRBV9	NA	NA	TRBJ1-5	TGTGCCAGCAGTTTGGGCGGATCCTCCAGTCAGCCCCAGCATTTT	CASSLGGSSSQPQHF
TRBV5-6	NA	NA	TRBJ1-6	TGTGCCAGCAGCTTGGGGCAGACTAATTCACCCCTCCACTTT	CASSLGQTNSPLHF
TRBV27	NA	TRBD1	TRBJ1-1	TGTGCCAGCATAGGGACAGGGAGGAACACTGAAGCTTTCTTT	CASIGTGRNTEAFF
TRBV19	NA	TRBD1	TRBJ1-1	TGTGCCAGTAGTTCGCAGGGGGCCCCGAACACTGAAGCTTTCTTT	CASSSQGAPNTEAFF
TRBV27	NA	NA	TRBJ2-1	TGTGCCAGCAGTTTAAACTCCCTCTACAATGAGCAGTTCTTC	CASSLNSLYNEQFF
TRBV28	NA	NA	TRBJ2-2	TGTGCCAGCAGTTTACCGCAGGTCCCGAACACCGGGGAGCTGTTTTTT	CASSLPQVPNTGELFF
TRBV5-1	NA	NA	TRBJ1-4	TGCGCCAGCAGCTCGGAGGCAACTAATGAAAAACTGTTTTTT	CASSSEATNEKLFF
TRBV19	NA	TRBD1	TRBJ1-1	TGTGCCAGTAGCCAAGACAGGGTAGGGACTGAAGCTTTCTTT	CASSQDRVGTEAFF
TRBV15	few	NA	TRBJ2-1	TGTGCCACGAACCGAGGGGGGCTCTCCTACAATGAGCAGTTCTTC	CATNRGGLSYNEQFF
TRBV13	NA	NA	TRBJ2-7	TGTGCCAGCAGCTTGGCCGGGACACTCTACGAGCAGTACTTC	CASSLAGTLYEQYF
TRBV15	NA	NA	TRBJ2-7	TGTGCCACCAGCAGAGATGGGGGGCAGAGGGGCGCCTACGAGCAGTACTTC	CATSRDGGQRGAYEQYF
TRBV2	NA	NA	TRBJ1-1	TGTGCCAGCAGTGAAGGGGAGGGTTTGGTCACTGAAGCTTTCTTT	CASSEGEGLVTEAFF
TRBV30	NA	NA	TRBJ2-7	TGTGCCTGGAAGGGTAGCGGAGCCTACGAGCAGTACTTC	CAWKGSGAYEQYF
TRBV4-1	NA	NA	TRBJ1-1	TGCGCCAGCAGCCTCAGAATTAGTCAGAAAGCTTTCTTT	CASSLRISQKAFF
TRBV28	few	NA	TRBJ2-5	TGTGCCAGCAGTCCCCGGACCCAAACGGAAGAGACCCAGTACTTC	CASSPRTQTEETQYF
TRBV11-2	NA	TRBD1	TRBJ2-7	TGTGCCAGCAGCTCCCGACAGGGTTCCTTTTTATGGGAGCAGTACTTC	CASSSRQGSFLWEQYF
TRBV21-1	NA	NA	TRBJ2-5	TGTGCCAGCAGCAAAGCGACTAGCGGACAAGAGACCCAGTACTTC	CASSKATSGQETQYF
TRBV11-2	NA	TRBD1	TRBJ1-3	TGTGCCAGCAGCGCACAGGGGGCTGGAAACACCATATATTTT	CASSAQGAGNTIYF
TRBV30	NA	TRBD1	TRBJ1-6	TGTGCCGGTGGGACAGGGGGTTCCGAATCACCCCTCCACTTT	CAGGTGGSESPLHF